This TCR beta chain was found in a study of shared clonotypes between healthy human individuals. In germline, CDR1 is MNHNY, CDR2 SVGAGI (reference sequence). V lost 0 bases to trimming and J lost 3 bases; unmatched junction nucleotides: 4. The length of the CDR3 is 15 residues. Several immunoSEQ 96-well plates shared each subset's DNA, each plate a replicate. Produced via immunoSEQ multiplex PCR; TCRdb's table is partial and in-frame only. The table records millions of clones, around nine tenths of them present only once. Findings and caveats of the study: Donors were few, which limited the genetic and exposure-history diversity represented. Of the naive CD4 clonotypes, roughly 5% were shared across a few donors.

From CD4+ cells came CD45RA+ naive and CD45RA-negative memory subsets. This clone has more than one count but fewer than ten. Its specificity is unknown. The chain is built from TRBV6-6 and TRBJ2-7, with 8 bases identical to TRBD2. The sample was naive CD4+ T cells sorted from blood. Subset defined: CD45RA+ positively selected. The sequence derives from a man aged 18 to 30 in good health. CDR3 loop: CASSYSISGVYEQYF. The CDR3 nucleotides are TGTGCCAGCAGTTACTCGATTAGCGGGGTCTACGAGCAGTACTTC.